This record concerns one TCR beta chain sequence. Generated by immunoSEQ multiplex PCR, the TCRdb table keeps only in-frame clones and is missing some. This sample yields 130,000 or so clones, of which more than 70% are seen a single time; approximately 8% belongs to the top ten. These data come from a study of blood T cell repertoires in COVID-19. As for the study in general: Researchers got acute and convalescent COVID-19 samples from the United States, Italy and Spain.

CDR3 size: 13 residues. V lost 6 bases and J lost 4; bases outside the gene matches: 6. Looked up from germline, CDR1 is LGHDT and CDR2 is YNNKEL (reference sequence). This clonotype originated in an older woman with acute or convalescent COVID-19. The sequenced sample consisted of peripheral blood. The chain employs TRBV3-1 (or the pseudogene TRBV3-2) and TRBJ2-7; 7 nucleotides line up with TRBD1. The CDR3 nucleotides are TGTGCCAGCAGGGGTGGGACAGATTACGAGCAGTACTTC. Its protein product is CASRGGTDYEQYF.